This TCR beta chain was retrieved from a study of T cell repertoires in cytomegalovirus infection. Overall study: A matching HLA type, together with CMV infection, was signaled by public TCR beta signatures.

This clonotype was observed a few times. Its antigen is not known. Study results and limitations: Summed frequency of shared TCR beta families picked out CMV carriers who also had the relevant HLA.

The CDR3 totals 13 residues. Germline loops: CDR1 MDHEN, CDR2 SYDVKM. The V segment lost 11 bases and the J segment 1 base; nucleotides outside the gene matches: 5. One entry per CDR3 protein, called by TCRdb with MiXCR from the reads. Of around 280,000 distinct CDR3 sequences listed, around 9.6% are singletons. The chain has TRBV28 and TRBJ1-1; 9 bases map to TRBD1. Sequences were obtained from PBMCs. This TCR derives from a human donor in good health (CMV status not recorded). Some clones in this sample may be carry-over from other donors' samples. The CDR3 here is CAVPGQGNTEAFF. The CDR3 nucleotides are TGTGCCGTCCCGGGACAGGGGAACACTGAAGCTTTCTTT. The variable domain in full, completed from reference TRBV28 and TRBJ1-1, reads DVKVTQSSRYLVKRTGEKVFLECVQDMDHENMFWYRQDPGLGLRLIYFSYDVKMKEKGDIPEGYSVSREKKERFSLILESASTNQTSMYLCAVPGQGNTEAFFGQGTRLTVV.